These 16 T cell receptor beta chains came from one sample sequenced in a study of blood T cell repertoires in COVID-19 (TCRdb year 2020). Receptors were amplified or captured by the immunoSEQ multiplex PCR assay. TCRdb obtained this table from immuneACCESS and retained in-frame rearrangements with V and J assigned. These tables miss some clones; where compared with another copy, unresolved V genes account for less than half of the shortfall, and the remainder is unexplained. The table for this sample lists about 400,000 clones; roughly 89% of them were counted only once. The ten largest clones take up 1.5% to 2% of the sample. Sequences were obtained from PBMCs or T cells enriched from blood (not recorded which). These TCRs come from a woman aged 25 to 39 who had recovered from COVID-19.

This chain links TRBV28 with TRBJ2-7; 7 nucleotides match TRBD1. This CDR3 is 12 amino acids long. V was clipped by 2 bases and J by 11 bases; unmatched bases: 6. The germline V gene has CDR1 MDHEN and CDR2 SYDVKM. CDR3 sequence: CASSLHPGTEYF. DNA of the CDR3: TGTGCCAGCAGTTTACATCCCGGGACAGAGTACTTC.

This clone was recorded once. The chain has TRBV28 and TRBJ1-1; 7 positions agree with TRBD1. In germline, CDR1 is MDHEN, CDR2 SYDVKM. Germline trimming cut 7 bases from V and 0 bases from J; bases unmatched to any gene: 5. There are 14 residues in the CDR3. The CDR3 region is CASKPGGMNTEAFF. Here the CDR3 DNA reads TGTGCCAGCAAACCAGGGGGTATGAACACTGAAGCTTTCTTT.

The J gene is TRBJ2-1, the V gene TRBV10-3; 7 bases are shared with TRBD2. Germline CDR1 ENHRY, CDR2 SYGVKD. CDR3 length: 16 amino acids. J gave up 1 base and V 0 bases, and 3 bases lay outside the gene matches. The CDR3 here is CAISESLGGSYNEQFF. CDR3 in DNA: TGTGCCATCAGTGAGTCTCTGGGGGGGTCCTACAATGAGCAGTTCTTC.

This rearrangement joins TRBV27 to TRBJ1-1, with 7 bases matching TRBD1. Germline V gene lookup returns CDR1 MNHEY and CDR2 SMNVEV (reference sequence). J was trimmed by 5 bases and V by 3 bases; bases with no gene match: 9. The CDR3 is 15 amino acids. The CDR3 DNA reads as TGTGCCAGCAGTTTTATCGACAGGGACCAAACTGAAGCTTTCTTT. Its protein is CASSFIDRDQTEAFF.

The CDR3 here is CASSLGGRGQPQHF. DNA for the CDR3: TGTGCCAGCAGCCTGGGGGGGAGGGGGCAGCCCCAGCATTTT. V is TRBV5-8 and J is TRBJ1-5; D possibly corresponds to TRBD1 (6 bases). CDR1 and CDR2 from the germline V gene are SGHTS and YDEGEE. With 4 bases removed from V and 7 bases from J, the gap between germline ends came to 15 bases. The CDR3 consists of 14 residues.

The chain combines TRBV5-6 with TRBJ2-2; 11 bases fit TRBD2. J was trimmed by 3 bases and V by 1 base; bases with no gene match: 5. This CDR3 region has 17 residues. Looked up from germline, CDR1 is SGHDT and CDR2 is YYEEEE. The DNA of the CDR3 is TGTGCCAGCAGCTTGTCACTAGCGGGAGTCTACACCGGGGAGCTGTTTTTT. Its protein is CASSLSLAGVYTGELFF.

The CDR3 loop reads CASSQDRGGLFF. The CDR3 bases are TGTGCCAGCAGCCAAGATCGGGGGGGACTGTTTTTT. V is TRBV3-1 (or the pseudogene TRBV3-2) and J is TRBJ1-4; perhaps TRBD1 as D (5 bases). The germline CDR1 and CDR2 sequences are LGHDT and YNNKEL (reference sequence). The CDR3 contains 12 residues. The V end was cut by 0 bases, the J end by 13 bases, with 9 bases between.

This rearrangement joins TRBV11-2 to TRBJ2-1; 10 bases match TRBD2. The CDR3 runs 15 residues. Looked up from germline, CDR1 is SGHAT and CDR2 is FQNNGV. The V segment lost 5 bases and the J segment 6 bases; nucleotides outside the gene matches: 7. In DNA form, the CDR3 reads TGTGCCAGCAGCCTTCAGCGGGAGGGTCCCAATGAGCAGTTCTTC. It yields the protein CASSLQREGPNEQFF.

The V and J genes are TRBV11-3 and TRBJ1-1, with D tentatively TRBD1 (5 bases). Germline CDR1 is SGHNT and CDR2 is YENEEA. CDR3 size: 12 residues. V was shortened by 5 bases and J by 8 bases, with 12 bases between the two germline ends. This CDR3 is CASSHRGTEAFF. The CDR3, as DNA: TGTGCCAGCAGCCACCGCGGGACGGAAGCTTTCTTT.

The rearrangement links TRBV3-1 (or the pseudogene TRBV3-2) to TRBJ1-2; possibly TRBD1 for D (6 bases). CDR1 and CDR2 (germline): LGHDT, YNNKEL (reference sequence). Trimming removed 4 bases at V and 8 bases at J, with 23 bases between. This CDR3 is 16 amino acids long. Here the CDR3 reads CASSPTKTGGASGYTF. CDR3 nucleotide sequence: TGTGCCAGCAGCCCCACCAAGACGGGGGGGGCTAGCGGCTACACCTTC.

The chain carries TRBV5-6 and TRBJ2-3, with 7 bases fitting TRBD1. The trim removed 3 bases at V and 0 bases at J, leaving 4 bases unmatched. CDR3 length: 15 residues. CDR1 and CDR2 from the germline V gene are SGHDT and YYEEEE. The CDR3 DNA follows: TGTGCCAGCAGCTCACGGACAGGTAGCACAGATACGCAGTATTTT. Its translation is CASSSRTGSTDTQYF.

The chain combines TRBV6-5 with TRBJ1-1, with a tentative D call TRBD1 (5 bases). Germline loops: CDR1 MNHEY, CDR2 SVGAGI. This CDR3 contains 15 residues. The ends were cut back, 6 bases at V and 4 bases at J, with 18 bases in the middle. CDR3 bases: TGTGCCAGCAGAACACTTACAGGTCTTGGCACTGAAGCTTTCTTT. Its translation is CASRTLTGLGTEAFF.

On this clone: Germline is not matched at one junction end, which may reflect a read error. The chain carries TRBV2 and TRBJ1-5, with D unresolved. Germline-derived CDR1 and CDR2 are SNHLY and FYNNEI. CDR3 length: 11 residues. The CDR3: CASSGGGPISF. The CDR3 coding sequence is TGTGCCAGCAGTGGTGGAGGACCTATTAGTTTT.

The CDR3 DNA sequence: TGTGCCAGCAGCTTAGTTCTAGCGGAAACAGATACGCAGTATTTT. Translation: CASSLVLAETDTQYF. J is TRBJ2-3 and V is TRBV7-2, with 7 positions matching TRBD2. CDR1 is SGHTA, CDR2 FQGNSA, per germline. V was pared by 1 base and J by 3 bases, with 4 bases of the junction left unmatched. This CDR3 is 15 amino acids long.

The J gene is TRBJ1-6, the V gene TRBV5-6; TRBD1 matches 7 bases. Trimming removed 1 base from V and 9 bases from J; junction bases left unmatched: 4. The CDR3 has 14 amino acids. The germline gives CDR1 SGHDT, CDR2 YYEEEE. In nucleotides, the CDR3 is TGTGCCAGCAGCTTGACAGGGGTGGCTTCACCCCTCCACTTT. Its protein product is CASSLTGVASPLHF.

This chain uses TRBV30 with TRBJ1-5; D possibly corresponds to TRBD1 (5 bases). The V gene's germline CDR1 is GTSNPN and CDR2 SVGIG (reference sequence). V dropped 0 bases and J dropped 6 bases, with 12 bases sitting between them. The CDR3 sequence is 14 residues long. In nucleotides, the CDR3 is TGTGCCTGGAGTGTACAGGCAGGGCGTCAGCCCCAGCATTTT. Amino acids: CAWSVQAGRQPQHF.